A single count supports the clone carrying this T cell receptor beta chain. Germline CDR1 reads SGHRS; CDR2 reads YFSETQ. J was trimmed by 0 bases and V by 2 bases; bases with no gene match: 9. The CDR3 length is 19 residues. These data originate in a study of blood T cell repertoires in COVID-19. Study as a whole: Specimens from acute and convalescent COVID-19 originated in the United States, Italy and Spain. Sample material is recorded as cDNA or gDNA derived from T cells, B-cell-depleted T cells, or PBMCs.

The authors' processing: Researchers report that nucleated cell counts were estimated from reference gene primer amplification. The data were produced by immunoSEQ multiplex PCR, yet TCRdb's version contains in-frame clones alone and is incomplete. Clone size and the V and J calls come from that table; the DNA yielded D and trimming. The table records fewer than 300,000 clones, 81% of them present only once. This rearrangement joins TRBV5-1 to TRBJ2-1, with 12 bases lining up with TRBD2. This receptor was taken from a woman between 55 and 75 years old with active or convalescent COVID-19. Sequencing was done on a sample of peripheral blood. The CDR3 nucleotides are TGCGCCAGCAGCTTCCCGGGACTAGCGGGTTTAAGCTCCTACAATGAGCAGTTCTTC. It specifies CASSFPGLAGLSSYNEQFF.